These T cell receptor beta chains were read from a single sample in a study of cytotoxic CD8 clonotypes in ibrutinib-treated CLL. The method was immunoSEQ multiplex PCR; TCRdb's version includes in-frame clones alone and lacks a portion of them. This repertoire shows 200,000 to 250,000 clones, 70% found once; its top ten account for over 15%. The sample here was PBMCs, taken after 24 months of ibrutinib treatment. Every receptor here comes from a human donor with chronic lymphocytic leukemia. Both conserved end residues are part of each CDR3. Each record gives: CDR3 length, J gene, V gene, CDR3 protein.

CDR3 length: 12; J gene: TRBJ2-4; V gene: TRBV5-1; CDR3 protein: CASSLMGGIQYF
CDR3 length: 15; J gene: TRBJ2-1; V gene: TRBV7-6; CDR3 protein: CASSFSGRAVNEQFF
CDR3 length: 14; J gene: TRBJ2-7; V gene: TRBV18; CDR3 protein: CASSGDRASYEQYF
CDR3 length: 15; J gene: TRBJ2-1; V gene: TRBV4-3; CDR3 protein: CASSQERLKNNEQFF
CDR3 length: 15; J gene: TRBJ2-1; V gene: TRBV28; CDR3 protein: CASSLIAGVGHEQFF
CDR3 length: 14; J gene: TRBJ1-2; V gene: TRBV6-5; CDR3 protein: CASSPGQSSYGYTF
CDR3 length: 13; J gene: TRBJ2-2; V gene: TRBV13; CDR3 protein: CASSPSFTGELFF
CDR3 length: 14; J gene: TRBJ1-1; V gene: TRBV29-1; CDR3 protein: CSVQTPTMNTEAFF
CDR3 length: 13; J gene: TRBJ1-5; V gene: TRBV19; CDR3 protein: CASSIMGAQPQHF
CDR3 length: 14; J gene: TRBJ2-7; V gene: TRBV27; CDR3 protein: CASSLGVGSGEQYF
CDR3 length: 14; J gene: TRBJ2-3; V gene: TRBV30; CDR3 protein: CAWLEPWGTDTQYF
CDR3 length: 14; J gene: TRBJ2-7; V gene: TRBV7-2; CDR3 protein: CASSSRDFSYEQYF
CDR3 length: 15; J gene: TRBJ2-1; V gene: TRBV7-3; CDR3 protein: CASSPPGGGYNEQFF
CDR3 length: 14; J gene: TRBJ2-1; V gene: TRBV5-1; CDR3 protein: CASSPTDHYNEQFF
CDR3 length: 16; J gene: TRBJ2-1; V gene: TRBV29-1; CDR3 protein: CSVEGEQGASYNEQFF
CDR3 length: 15; J gene: TRBJ2-3; V gene: TRBV7-7; CDR3 protein: CASSLRGLGTDTQYF